Below are 32 T cell receptor beta chains sequenced from a single sample in a study of monozygotic twins with inflammatory bowel disease. One entry per CDR3 protein, without DNA, is what TCRdb gives after re-calling the 5' RACE reads. The sample table includes over 100,000 distinct CDR3 sequences. The sequenced sample was blood. Receptors were obtained from a human donor with ulcerative colitis or Crohn's disease, or a healthy co-twin of an affected twin (not recorded which).

The rearrangement uses TRBV7-9 and TRBJ1-1; TCRdb selects TRBD1, and the lack of DNA leaves this call unchecked. This CDR3 is built from 15 residues. CDR1 and CDR2 from the germline V gene are SEHNR and FQNEAQ (reference sequence). Here the CDR3 reads CASSPSPGGNTEAFF.

CDR3: CASSIAEGPRGGQFF. The chain joins TRBV19 to TRBJ2-1; the TCRdb call, TRBD2, lacks DNA for checking. This CDR3 comprises 15 residues. CDR1 and CDR2 (germline): LNHDA, SQIVND (reference sequence).

This chain connects TRBV7-7 to TRBJ2-1. The CDR3 is 13 amino acids. The germline CDR1 and CDR2 sequences are SSHAT and FNYEAQ (reference sequence). CDR3: CASSSGPDNEQFF.

The V gene is TRBV19, the J gene TRBJ2-2; TCRdb selects TRBD1, and the lack of DNA leaves this call unchecked. Germline V gene sequence: CDR1 LNHDA, CDR2 SQIVND (reference sequence). This CDR3 has 15 amino acids. This CDR3 is CASTRGQGVTGELFF.

The chain is built from TRBV29-1 and TRBJ2-1. CDR3 length: 12 residues. Germline CDR1 is SQVTM and CDR2 is ANQGSEA. CDR3 in amino acids: CSVERTGNEQFF.

The CDR3 loop is CSARGGAENTEAFF. The rearrangement joins TRBV20-1 to TRBJ1-1; TCRdb's D call, TRBD1, is unchecked because there is no DNA. This CDR3 contains 14 residues. CDR1 is DFQATT, CDR2 SNEGSKA, per germline (reference sequence).

This rearrangement joins TRBV24-1 to TRBJ2-1; TCRdb names TRBD2, which stays unverified in the absence of DNA. Per germline, CDR1 KGHDR and CDR2 SFDVKD. The CDR3 has 17 amino acids. The CDR3 protein is CATSDPRTSGGGNEQFF.

The CDR3 protein is CASSPSRGRGRAGELFF. This rearrangement joins TRBV18 to TRBJ2-2; TCRdb returns TRBD2, unconfirmable since there is no DNA. Germline V CDR1 and CDR2: KGHSH, LQKENI. This CDR3 region has 17 residues.

The chain uses TRBV20-1 and TRBJ2-3; TCRdb's D call of TRBD1 is untestable without DNA. Per the germline V gene, CDR1 is DFQATT and CDR2 is SNEGSKA (reference sequence). CDR3 length: 15 amino acids. CDR3 region: CSAAGAGDSTDTQYF.

The V call is TRBV7-2, the J call TRBJ2-1; the D gene TCRdb calls, TRBD2, cannot be checked with no DNA. The CDR3 is made up of 16 amino acids. The germline gives CDR1 SGHTA, CDR2 FQGNSA. CDR3 sequence reads: CASSQSGTNSYNEQFF.

V gene TRBV28 combines with J gene TRBJ1-2; TCRdb calls TRBD1, which cannot be checked without DNA. CDR1 and CDR2 from the germline V gene are MDHEN and SYDVKM. The CDR3 has 13 amino acids. CDR3 loop: CASRPGVAYGYTF.

The chain recombines TRBV27 with TRBJ1-6; the TRBD1 assignment by TCRdb is unverifiable without DNA. CDR1 is MNHEY and CDR2 is SMNVEV in the germline V gene (reference sequence). There are 15 residues in the CDR3. The chain's CDR3 is CASSPRTMVNSPLHF.

The chain couples TRBV7-2 to TRBJ2-3. Germline CDR1 SGHTA, CDR2 FQGNSA. The CDR3 contains 13 residues. CDR3 amino acids: CASSYPSTDTQYF.

This chain connects TRBV5-5 to TRBJ1-2; TCRdb lists TRBD1, though no DNA is available to test this call. This CDR3 has 14 amino acids. Germline V gene sequence: CDR1 SGHKS, CDR2 YYEKEE (reference sequence). The CDR3 loop is CASNRQASNYGYTF.

The chain links TRBV10-3 to TRBJ2-1; TCRdb returns TRBD1, unconfirmable since there is no DNA. CDR1 and CDR2 (germline): ENHRY, SYGVKD. This CDR3 has 13 amino acids. The CDR3 reads CAITGGDYNEQFF.

The chain joins TRBV5-1 to TRBJ2-1; TCRdb's D call of TRBD2 is untestable without DNA. The CDR3 totals 16 residues. Germline V gene data show CDR1 as SGHRS and CDR2 as YFSETQ. This CDR3 is CASSKDTGTSGEELFF.

The chain carries TRBV5-1 and TRBJ2-5; as DNA is missing, the TRBD1 call by TCRdb cannot be tested. Germline CDR1 and CDR2: SGHRS and YFSETQ. The CDR3 covers 14 residues. The CDR3 region is CASSGTGGLKTQYF.

This rearrangement joins TRBV28 to TRBJ2-1; absent DNA, TCRdb's TRBD1 call cannot be checked. Germline CDR1 is MDHEN and CDR2 is SYDVKM. This CDR3 has 15 amino acids. The CDR3: CASRIGSRGRNEQFF.

The chain uses TRBV5-1 and TRBJ2-3. Germline V gene lookup returns CDR1 SGHRS and CDR2 YFSETQ. The CDR3 consists of 12 residues. CDR3 in amino acids: CASSFAEDTQYF.

This chain joins TRBV12-3 or TRBV12-4 and TRBJ2-3; the TCRdb D gene call, TRBD1, has no DNA to confirm it. This CDR3 is built from 13 residues. CDR3: CASSPQGTDTQYF.

The rearrangement uses TRBV12-3 or TRBV12-4 and TRBJ2-5; TCRdb calls TRBD2, which cannot be checked without DNA. This CDR3 contains 15 residues. The CDR3 sequence: CASSWTSGGQETQYF.

The chain recombines TRBV9 with TRBJ2-1; TCRdb names TRBD2, which stays unverified in the absence of DNA. The CDR3 spans 15 residues. The germline gives CDR1 SGDLS, CDR2 YYNGEE. The CDR3 here is CASSVGGGAINEQFF.

The rearrangement joins TRBV6-5 to TRBJ1-2; TCRdb's D gene call, TRBD1, goes unchecked for lack of DNA. This CDR3 spans 13 amino acids. Germline CDR1 is MNHEY and CDR2 is SVGAGI. CDR3 sequence: CASSYSGGRGYTF.

V is TRBV19 and J is TRBJ1-1. The germline CDR1 and CDR2 sequences are LNHDA and SQIVND (reference sequence). The CDR3 spans 14 residues. The chain's CDR3 is CASSPWTGNTEAFF.

The chain carries TRBV10-3 and TRBJ1-1; the D call from TCRdb, TRBD1, cannot be confirmed without DNA. Germline loops: CDR1 ENHRY, CDR2 SYGVKD. This CDR3 is built from 12 residues. CDR3 loop: CAISESAREAFF.

V usage is TRBV4-1 and J usage is TRBJ2-1; absent DNA, TCRdb's TRBD1 call cannot be checked. Germline V gene sequence: CDR1 MGHRA, CDR2 YSYEKL. This CDR3 comprises 17 residues. The CDR3 spells CASSQAEGQGVGNEQFF.

The rearrangement uses TRBV12-3 or TRBV12-4 and TRBJ1-1; the D call from TCRdb, TRBD1, cannot be confirmed without DNA. The CDR3 runs to 12 residues. This CDR3 is CASSIHRGEAFF.

The chain employs TRBV20-1 and TRBJ1-4; TCRdb's D call of TRBD1 is untestable without DNA. Germline-derived CDR1 and CDR2 are DFQATT and SNEGSKA (reference sequence). The CDR3 runs to 12 residues. CDR3 sequence reads: CSARGTIEKLFF.

The V gene is TRBV7-9, the J gene TRBJ1-6. The CDR3 loop spans 15 amino acids. Looked up from germline, CDR1 is SEHNR and CDR2 is FQNEAQ (reference sequence). The CDR3 protein is CASSSWTDEGSPLHF. The full variable domain, rest sourced from reference TRBV7-9 and TRBJ1-6, is DTGVSQNPRHKITKRGQNVTFRCDPISEHNRLYWYRQTLGQGPEFLTYFQNEAQLEKSRLLSDRFSAERPKGSFSTLEIQRTEQGDSAMYLCASSSWTDEGSPLHFGNGTRLTVT.

The rearrangement joins TRBV20-1 to TRBJ2-1. The germline V gene encodes CDR1 DFQATT and CDR2 SNEGSKA (reference sequence). The CDR3 is 14 residues long. Here the CDR3 reads CSARTPGLSNEQFF.

The genes are TRBV15 and TRBJ2-7. Germline V gives CDR1 LNHNV, CDR2 YYDKDF (reference sequence). The CDR3 length is 14 residues. CDR3 amino acids: CATSRDVAAYEQYF.

The J gene is TRBJ2-1, the V gene TRBV5-1; TCRdb lists TRBD2, though no DNA is available to test this call. This CDR3 region has 16 residues. From germline, CDR1 is SGHRS and CDR2 YFSETQ. The chain's CDR3 is CASSPEGGGSYNEQFF.